The clone carrying this T cell receptor (beta chain) occurred once. The data stem from a study of shared clonotypes between healthy human individuals. The ends were cut back, 7 bases at V and 3 bases at J, with 12 bases in the middle. Germline V gives CDR1 LNHDA, CDR2 SQIVND (reference sequence). The CDR3 spans 14 residues. Produced via immunoSEQ multiplex PCR; TCRdb's table is partial and in-frame only. The table includes about 770,000 clones, approximately 77% detected once. The sequence derives from a woman in her 30s in good health. The source material was memory CD4+ T cells sorted from blood. The subset here: CD45RA-negative fraction. The J gene is TRBJ2-2, the V gene TRBV19; D is unresolved. In nucleotides, the CDR3 is TGTGCCAGTAAGGAGCCTTACTACACCGGGGAGCTGTTTTTT. This translates into CASKEPYYTGELFF.